The 30 T cell receptor beta chains presented below share a single source sample, sequenced in a study of T cell responses to AZD1222 COVID-19 vaccine. The repertoire was sequenced with immunoSEQ multiplex PCR; TCRdb's copy has only in-frame clones and lacks some. This table has more than 100,000 clones, about nine tenths appearing once. Sequenced material: peripheral blood, taken 28 days after the second AZD1222 dose. The receptors originated from an adult who received the AZD1222 COVID-19 vaccine.

This clone was recorded once. CDR3 amino acids: CASSLGVGVGANEKLFF. CDR3 sequence (DNA): TGTGCCAGCAGCTTAGGGGTCGGGGTTGGCGCTAATGAAAAACTGTTTTTT. The genes are TRBV7-9 and TRBJ1-4; no firm D call. V gave up 1 base and J gave up 3 bases, with 15 bases separating them. CDR1 SEHNR and CDR2 FQNEAQ come from the germline V gene (reference sequence). CDR3 length equals 17 residues.

The chain joins TRBV6-1 to TRBJ1-2; no firm D call. The CDR3 contains 13 residues. In germline, CDR1 is MNHNS, CDR2 SASEGT. The germline V and J ends were trimmed by 1 base and 5 bases, with 8 bases remaining between them. The CDR3 nucleotides are TGTGCCAGCAGTGAAGAGGGATATTATGGCTACACCTTC. This gives the protein CASSEEGYYGYTF.

V gene TRBV5-8 combines with J gene TRBJ1-6; D uncertain. Trimming removed 4 bases at V and 3 bases at J, with 11 bases between. Germline values: CDR1 SGHTS, CDR2 YDEGEE. The CDR3 is 15 amino acids. The CDR3: CASSPDMVYNSPLHF. Here the CDR3 DNA reads TGTGCCAGCAGCCCCGACATGGTCTATAATTCACCCCTCCACTTT.

V usage is TRBV5-6 and J usage is TRBJ1-4; no firm D call. This CDR3 is 13 amino acids long. Trimming stripped 5 bases from V and 3 bases from J, with 8 bases between. From germline, CDR1 is SGHDT and CDR2 YYEEEE. The CDR3, as DNA: TGTGCCAGCAGGAGCCAGTCTAATGAAAAACTGTTTTTT. It encodes CASRSQSNEKLFF.

The V and J genes are TRBV7-6 and TRBJ2-1, with D possibly called TRBD1 or TRBD2 (6 bases each). The germline gives CDR1 SGHVS, CDR2 FNYEAQ. V was shortened by 1 base and J by 1 base, with 17 bases between the two germline ends. The CDR3 is made up of 18 amino acids. CDR3 nucleotides: TGTGCCAGCAGCTTAGAGCCGGGGGACATCCTATCCTACAATGAGCAGTTCTTC. Protein: CASSLEPGDILSYNEQFF.

The rearrangement links TRBV2 to TRBJ2-1, with 8 bases aligning to TRBD2. This CDR3 has 14 amino acids. Germline V lookup: CDR1 SNHLY, CDR2 FYNNEI. V was clipped by 7 bases and J by 7 bases; unmatched bases: 9. In nucleotides, the CDR3 is TGTGCCAGCATCCCCATGGGACTAGTGAATGAGCAGTTCTTC. Protein sequence: CASIPMGLVNEQFF. Filled out from reference TRBV2 and TRBJ2-1, the complete variable domain reads EPEVTQTPSHQVTQMGQEVILRCVPISNHLYFYWYRQILGQKVEFLVSFYNNEISEKSEIFDDQFSVERPDGSNFTLKIRSTKLEDSAMYFCASIPMGLVNEQFFGPGTRLTVL.

The DNA of the CDR3 is TGCAGTGCTAGTCCTAGAGGGGAGCAGTTCTTC. This translates into CSASPRGEQFF. This chain connects TRBV20-1 to TRBJ2-1; D perhaps matches TRBD2 (5 bases). Germline CDR1 is DFQATT and CDR2 is SNEGSKA (reference sequence). Trimming took 3 bases from V and 10 from J, leaving 10 bases between them. The CDR3 runs to 11 residues.

The rearrangement uses TRBV6-5 and TRBJ1-1; weak D call: TRBD1 (5 bases). Trimming pared 2 bases from V and 2 bases from J, leaving 15 bases between. The CDR3 runs 16 residues. Per germline, CDR1 MNHEY and CDR2 SVGAGI. The CDR3 sequence is CASSYQGGRPNTEAFF. The CDR3 coding sequence is TGTGCCAGCAGTTACCAGGGAGGCAGGCCAAACACTGAAGCTTTCTTT.

The V call is TRBV27, the J call TRBJ2-1, with TRBD2 matching over 13 bases. CDR1 and CDR2 (germline): MNHEY, SMNVEV (reference sequence). The V segment lost 3 bases and the J segment 8 bases; nucleotides outside the gene matches: 7. The CDR3 loop spans 16 amino acids. The CDR3 loop is CASSFHRTSGSDEQFF. In nucleotides, the CDR3 is TGTGCCAGCAGTTTCCACCGGACTAGCGGGAGCGATGAGCAGTTCTTC.

The gene calls are TRBV28 and TRBJ2-3; 8 nucleotides align to TRBD1. CDR1 is MDHEN, CDR2 SYDVKM, per germline. This CDR3 comprises 14 residues. V gave up 5 bases and J gave up 10 bases; unmatched junction bases: 11. DNA for the CDR3: TGTGCCAGCAGTCCAACCTTGGACAGGGAGGCGCAGTATTTT. This encodes CASSPTLDREAQYF. Full variable domain (missing parts from reference TRBV28 and TRBJ2-3): DVKVTQSSRYLVKRTGEKVFLECVQDMDHENMFWYRQDPGLGLRLIYFSYDVKMKEKGDIPEGYSVSREKKERFSLILESASTNQTSMYLCASSPTLDREAQYFGPGTRLTVL.

The V call is TRBV18, the J call TRBJ1-5, with a tentative D call TRBD1 (6 bases). CDR1 and CDR2 from the germline V gene are KGHSH and LQKENI. The V and J ends lost 5 bases and 7 bases respectively, with 18 bases between them. The CDR3 is 15 residues long. Here the CDR3 DNA reads TGTGCCAGCTCAGAGATTGGGGGGCAGGGGCAGCCCCAGCATTTT. The encoded protein is CASSEIGGQGQPQHF.

The rearrangement uses TRBV10-2 and TRBJ2-3, with 8 bases matching TRBD1. The germline CDR1 and CDR2 sequences are WSHSY and SAAADI. The junction had 3 bases not matched to a gene; V was cut back by 3 bases and J by 4 bases. The CDR3 loop spans 14 amino acids. The CDR3 DNA follows: TGCGCCAGCAGTGACCTACAGGGGGCAGATACGCAGTATTTT. Protein product: CASSDLQGADTQYF.

The chain employs TRBV28 and TRBJ2-1; TRBD1 agrees at 10 bases. The CDR3 is 15 residues long. Trimming at V came to 4 bases and at J to 7 bases, leaving 7 bases not matched to a gene. The V gene's germline CDR1 is MDHEN and CDR2 SYDVKM. For the CDR3, the DNA is TGTGCCAGCAGTTCCTCGACAGGGGGCAATAATGAGCAGTTCTTC. Protein product: CASSSSTGGNNEQFF.

The J gene is TRBJ2-7, the V gene TRBV21-1; the listed D gene, TRBD2, was not tested against the DNA. TRBV21-1 is a pseudogene locus. CDR3 size: 16 residues. CDR3 coding DNA: TGTGCCAGCAGCAACCTCGAGACGTTGGGAGGCTACGAGCAGTACTTC. It translates to CASSNLETLGGYEQYF.

This chain joins TRBV7-2 and TRBJ1-5; 8 nucleotides match TRBD1. CDR3 length: 16 amino acids. Unmatched junction bases numbered 7, after V lost 6 bases and J lost 0 bases. The germline gives CDR1 SGHTA, CDR2 FQGNSA. CDR3 amino acids: CASSSQGVHSNQPQHF. Written as DNA, the CDR3 is TGTGCCAGCAGTTCACAGGGGGTCCATAGCAATCAGCCCCAGCATTTT.

This chain uses TRBV10-3 with TRBJ2-2, with 7 bases identical to TRBD2. Germline V lookup: CDR1 ENHRY, CDR2 SYGVKD. After removal of 8 bases from V and 3 bases from J, the junction contained 18 bases not matched to a gene. The CDR3 spans 18 residues. CDR3: CAIQEQAGRGAYTGELFF. The DNA for the CDR3 is TGTGCCATCCAAGAACAGGCTGGGAGGGGAGCTTACACCGGGGAGCTGTTTTTT.

This clone was seen a single time. This sequence joins TRBV29-1 and TRBJ2-2; D is perhaps TRBD2 (5 bases). V was trimmed by 5 bases and J by 4 bases, leaving 17 bases between them. This CDR3 comprises 15 residues. In germline, CDR1 is SQVTM, CDR2 ANQGSEA. In DNA form, the CDR3 reads TGCAGCGTTTGCGGGTTAGTCGGCGGCACCGGGGAGCTGTTTTTT. Translated, it gives CSVCGLVGGTGELFF.

The chain employs TRBV7-2 and TRBJ2-1; D not resolved. Between the trimmed V and J ends, which lost 4 bases and 12 bases, there was a span of 13 bases. The CDR3 spans 12 residues. Germline CDR1 reads SGHTA; CDR2 reads FQGNSA. Written as DNA, the CDR3 is TGTGCCAGCAGCTCCGATCTGTCCCGGCAGTTCTTC. This translates into CASSSDLSRQFF.

The gene calls are TRBV4-1 and TRBJ2-7; 9 bases map to TRBD1. Germline CDR1 and CDR2: MGHRA and YSYEKL. The CDR3 sequence is 15 residues long. With V trimmed by 3 bases and J by 0 bases, 3 bases remained unmatched. The CDR3 bases are TGCGCCAGCAGCCACGGACAGGGGCGCTCCTACGAGCAGTACTTC. This sequence encodes CASSHGQGRSYEQYF.

V usage is TRBV5-1 and J usage is TRBJ1-5; TRBD1 agrees at 7 bases. Germline assignment: CDR1 SGHRS and CDR2 YFSETQ. V lost 2 bases and J lost 5; bases outside the gene matches: 4. The CDR3 contains 14 residues. Here the CDR3 DNA reads TGCGCCAGCAGCTTAGGACAGGTCGATCAGCCCCAGCATTTT. Protein sequence: CASSLGQVDQPQHF.

The chain links TRBV6-6 to TRBJ1-1; 9 positions agree with TRBD1. Germline trimming cut 5 bases from V and 8 bases from J; bases unmatched to any gene: 3. Germline CDR1 and CDR2: MNHNY and SVGAGI (reference sequence). The CDR3 consists of 12 residues. CDR3 region: CASSDRGAEAFF. CDR3 DNA: TGTGCCAGCAGTGACAGGGGGGCCGAAGCTTTCTTT.

This clone is a singleton in its sample. The chain has TRBV19 and TRBJ2-2, with TRBD2 matching over 7 bases. Germline V CDR1 and CDR2: LNHDA, SQIVND (reference sequence). The CDR3 loop spans 18 amino acids. Germline trimming cut 9 bases from V and 1 base from J; bases unmatched to any gene: 17. Here the CDR3 DNA reads TGTGCCAGCCGCGGACTAGGCTTTAGATATCTGAACACCGGGGAGCTGTTTTTT. Translated, it gives CASRGLGFRYLNTGELFF.

The gene calls are TRBV28 and TRBJ2-7; 10 bases are shared with TRBD1. V shed 2 bases and J 3 bases; nucleotides not matched to a gene: 7. There are 16 residues in the CDR3. The V gene's germline CDR1 is MDHEN and CDR2 SYDVKM. CDR3 bases: TGTGCCAGCAGTTTAACTGCGGGACAGGGGCGCTACGAGCAGTACTTC. Translated: CASSLTAGQGRYEQYF.

The gene calls are TRBV7-2 and TRBJ2-5, with 9 nucleotides matching TRBD2. The germline V gene encodes CDR1 SGHTA and CDR2 FQGNSA. With 2 bases clipped from V and 2 bases from J, the junction kept 6 bases outside the gene matches. The CDR3 totals 16 residues. CDR3 sequence: CASSLLARGGQETQYF. The DNA for the CDR3 is TGTGCCAGCAGCTTACTAGCGCGGGGGGGACAAGAGACCCAGTACTTC.

This chain connects TRBV28 to TRBJ1-2; 7 bases are shared with TRBD1. The CDR3 runs 12 residues. V shed 8 bases, J shed 5 bases, and the junction held 5 bases outside the gene matches. Germline values: CDR1 MDHEN, CDR2 SYDVKM. The CDR3 region is CASSTGRYGYTF. Here the CDR3 DNA reads TGTGCCAGCTCGACAGGGCGTTATGGCTACACCTTC.

V is TRBV28 and J is TRBJ1-4; tentative D call: TRBD1 (5 bases). In germline, CDR1 is MDHEN, CDR2 SYDVKM. Trimming stripped 3 bases from V and 3 bases from J, with 29 bases between. The CDR3 is made up of 21 amino acids. This chain's CDR3 is CASSFGQGVFQEVQANEKLFF. The CDR3 nucleotides are TGTGCCAGCAGTTTTGGGCAGGGAGTTTTTCAGGAAGTTCAGGCTAATGAAAAACTGTTTTTT.

This clone was seen just once. The rearrangement links TRBV5-4 to TRBJ1-2; the D is unclear. The germline CDR1 and CDR2 sequences are SGHNT and YYREEE (reference sequence). Trimming shortened V by 0 bases and J by 0 bases, and 6 bases separated the two germline ends. The CDR3 covers 14 residues. The CDR3 DNA reads as TGTGCCAGCAGCTTGGACGGAGCTAACTATGGCTACACCTTC. Its protein product is CASSLDGANYGYTF.

Remarks on this clone: At the DNA level, this CDR3 is encoded by other sequences in the same sample as well. V and J are TRBV7-9 and TRBJ2-3, with 10 positions matching TRBD2. Germline loops: CDR1 SEHNR, CDR2 FQNEAQ (reference sequence). V was clipped by 3 bases and J by 3 bases; unmatched bases: 0. The CDR3 covers 14 residues. The CDR3 coding sequence is TGTGCCAGCAGCTTGGGACTAGCGACAGATACGCAGTATTTT. Translating gives CASSLGLATDTQYF.

This clone was observed a few times. The V and J genes are TRBV2 and TRBJ2-7; D gene uncertain. The CDR3 runs 16 residues. Trimming pared 4 bases from V and 0 bases from J, leaving 16 bases between. CDR1 is SNHLY and CDR2 is FYNNEI in the germline V gene. CDR3 loop: CASSGHHGEGSYEQYF. Written as DNA, the CDR3 is TGTGCCAGCAGTGGACACCACGGCGAAGGCTCCTACGAGCAGTACTTC.

The genes are TRBV2 and TRBJ2-7; 14 bases align to TRBD2. Germline CDR1 reads SNHLY; CDR2 reads FYNNEI. This CDR3 comprises 16 residues. Trimming at V came to 7 bases and at J to 3 bases, leaving 8 bases not matched to a gene. CDR3 in DNA: TGTGCCAGCAATGGACTAGCGGGGGGCCGGATCTACGAGCAGTACTTC. Encoded protein: CASNGLAGGRIYEQYF.